The next 24 T cell receptor beta chains were all read from a single sample in a study of healthy donors' naive CD4 and CD8 T cells. TCR libraries were built from approximately 490 ng of total RNA by linear amplification. A single record per CDR3 protein comes from TCRdb applying MiXCR to the reads. The data show some 190,000 distinct CDR3 sequences, about 70% seen once. The sample consisted of naive CD4+ and CD8+ T cells sorted from blood, pooled from several donors. All receptors come from a pool of human donors in good health; the sample pools cells from several healthy donors.

V and J are TRBV27 and TRBJ1-6; D gene uncertain. Trimming took off 7 bases at V and 0 bases at J, with 10 bases between the two ends. The CDR3 loop spans 15 amino acids. The germline CDR1 and CDR2 sequences are MNHEY and SMNVEV (reference sequence). In DNA, the CDR3 is TGTGCCAGCAACGACTTAAGCTCCTATAATTCACCCCTCCACTTT. It translates to CASNDLSSYNSPLHF.

This rearrangement joins TRBV29-1 to TRBJ1-1; D call uncertain. CDR3 length: 14 amino acids. The germline V gene has CDR1 SQVTM and CDR2 ANQGSEA. Trimming took off 4 bases at V and 0 bases at J, with 12 bases between the two ends. This CDR3 is CSVADTDMNTEAFF. CDR3 nucleotide sequence: TGCAGCGTTGCCGATACAGATATGAACACTGAAGCTTTCTTT.

The chain couples TRBV5-4 to TRBJ1-1; a weak D match, TRBD1 (5 bases). V was shortened by 0 bases and J by 6 bases, with 6 bases between the two germline ends. Germline V gene lookup returns CDR1 SGHNT and CDR2 YYREEE (reference sequence). This CDR3 spans 12 amino acids. The DNA for the CDR3 is TGTGCCAGCAGCTTGGAAGGGGCTGAAGCTTTCTTT. The encoded protein is CASSLEGAEAFF.

The CDR3 protein is CASSLAAGGETQYF. CDR3 DNA sequence: TGCGCCAGCAGCTTGGCCGCGGGAGGAGAGACCCAGTACTTC. The V call is TRBV5-1, the J call TRBJ2-5, with 8 positions matching TRBD2. Germline V lookup: CDR1 SGHRS, CDR2 YFSETQ. The CDR3 has 14 residues. V was pared by 0 bases and J by 4 bases, with 2 bases of the junction left unmatched.

The chain uses TRBV6-5 and TRBJ1-2, with D unclear. The V end was cut by 0 bases, the J end by 8 bases, with 16 bases between. Germline V gives CDR1 MNHEY, CDR2 SVGAGI. The CDR3 is made up of 15 amino acids. CDR3 bases: TGTGCCAGCAGTTACTCTGGCCCGACGGGTGGGGGCTACACCTTC. Translation gives CASSYSGPTGGGYTF.

The chain couples TRBV11-2 to TRBJ2-5; a weak D match, TRBD2 (6 bases). Germline CDR1 reads SGHAT; CDR2 reads FQNNGV. Trimming left V 3 bases short and J 5 bases short, with 16 bases between. The CDR3 is made up of 15 amino acids. CDR3: CASSLTGLRWETQYF. The DNA for the CDR3 is TGTGCCAGCAGCTTGACGGGACTCCGTTGGGAGACCCAGTACTTC.

The genes are TRBV27 and TRBJ1-1; D unresolved. V was clipped by 8 bases and J by 1 base, with 8 bases between them. Per the germline V gene, CDR1 is MNHEY and CDR2 is SMNVEV (reference sequence). This CDR3 spans 12 amino acids. The DNA for the CDR3 is TGTGCCAGCGGTAAGCGGAACACTGAAGCTTTCTTT. Protein product: CASGKRNTEAFF.

The chain carries TRBV5-1 and TRBJ1-1, with 8 bases fitting TRBD1. There are 15 residues in the CDR3. The germline CDR1 and CDR2 sequences are SGHRS and YFSETQ. Unmatched junction bases numbered 7, after V lost 1 base and J lost 5 bases. CDR3 sequence (DNA): TGCGCCAGCAGCTTGCTGTCAGGGGGCGAGACTGAAGCTTTCTTT. Amino acids: CASSLLSGGETEAFF.

V usage is TRBV10-3 and J usage is TRBJ2-7, with unresolved D. The germline V gene encodes CDR1 ENHRY and CDR2 SYGVKD. V was pared by 4 bases and J by 3 bases, with 10 bases between. The CDR3 spans 13 residues. CDR3 protein: CAISGSQSYEQYF. The DNA for the CDR3 is TGTGCCATCAGTGGCTCGCAGAGCTACGAGCAGTACTTC.

The J gene is TRBJ2-2, the V gene TRBV6-4; D possibly matches TRBD1 or TRBD2 (6 bases each). Trimming took off 6 bases at V and 6 bases at J, with 17 bases between the two ends. Germline V gene data show CDR1 as MRHNA and CDR2 as SNTAGT. The CDR3 is 15 amino acids. CDR3 sequence (DNA): TGTGCCAGCAGCCTTTCGGGGGCGCGGGCCGGGGAGCTGTTTTTT. The encoded protein is CASSLSGARAGELFF.

V gene TRBV29-1 combines with J gene TRBJ1-5; TRBD1 aligns across 10 bases. Trimming removed 5 bases from V and 5 bases from J; junction bases left unmatched: 9. The CDR3 is 15 amino acids. Looked up from germline, CDR1 is SQVTM and CDR2 is ANQGSEA. The DNA for the CDR3 is TGCAGCGTTCTTCTCGGGACAGGGGAACATCAGCCCCAGCATTTT. As protein: CSVLLGTGEHQPQHF.

The chain carries TRBV2 and TRBJ1-5; D possibly corresponds to TRBD1 (6 bases). Trimming shortened V by 4 bases and J by 6 bases, and 13 bases separated the two germline ends. Germline V gives CDR1 SNHLY, CDR2 FYNNEI. CDR3 length: 14 amino acids. CDR3 region: CASSVRGAGQPQHF. The CDR3 nucleotides are TGTGCCAGCAGTGTACGGGGGGCAGGTCAGCCCCAGCATTTT.

This clonotype came up once. This chain uses TRBV19 with TRBJ2-7, with 7 nucleotides matching TRBD2. The germline V gene encodes CDR1 LNHDA and CDR2 SQIVND (reference sequence). The CDR3 has 13 residues. V lost 5 bases and J lost 5; bases outside the gene matches: 6. The CDR3 loop reads CASSWRGSHEQYF. The DNA of the CDR3 is TGTGCCAGTAGTTGGCGGGGGTCCCACGAGCAGTACTTC.

This clonotype appeared once. The chain recombines TRBV6-6 with TRBJ2-1; possible D gene TRBD1, 5 bases. Germline CDR1 reads MNHNY; CDR2 reads SVGAGI (reference sequence). There are 13 residues in the CDR3. Trimming pared 11 bases from V and 1 base from J, leaving 12 bases between. The CDR3: CAVRERSYNEQFF. The CDR3 DNA is TGTGCCGTCAGGGAAAGGTCCTACAATGAGCAGTTCTTC.

The chain recombines TRBV5-1 with TRBJ1-1, with D perhaps matching TRBD1 (5 bases). Trimming cost V 1 base and J 6 bases, with 7 bases left between them. The CDR3 runs 12 residues. The germline CDR1 and CDR2 sequences are SGHRS and YFSETQ. The CDR3 is CASSLQGPEAFF. CDR3 DNA sequence: TGCGCCAGCAGCTTGCAGGGACCTGAAGCTTTCTTT.

The chain links TRBV5-1 to TRBJ2-5, with 8 bases identical to TRBD2. In germline, CDR1 is SGHRS, CDR2 YFSETQ. Trimming at V came to 4 bases and at J to 5 bases, leaving 4 bases not matched to a gene. This CDR3 contains 13 residues. CDR3 nucleotide sequence: TGCGCCAGCAGCCCGGGAGGGGACGAGACCCAGTACTTC. This translates into CASSPGGDETQYF. Combining the CDR3 with reference TRBV5-1 and TRBJ2-5 gives the whole variable domain KAGVTQTPRYLIKTRGQQVTLSCSPISGHRSVSWYQQTPGQGLQFLFEYFSETQRNKGNFPGRFSGRQFSNSRSEMNVSTLELGDSALYLCASSPGGDETQYFGPGTRLLVL.

The rearrangement links TRBV29-1 to TRBJ1-1, with no clear D. The V gene lost 5 bases and the J gene lost 0 bases, with 13 bases spanning the gap. The CDR3 runs 14 residues. Germline CDR1 reads SQVTM; CDR2 reads ANQGSEA. CDR3 DNA: TGCAGCGTTTCGAGGCAGCTATTGAACACTGAAGCTTTCTTT. Amino acids: CSVSRQLLNTEAFF.

V is TRBV19 and J is TRBJ2-3; possible D gene TRBD2, 5 bases. CDR1 is LNHDA, CDR2 SQIVND, per germline (reference sequence). The CDR3 extends over 13 amino acids. Deletions cut 3 bases from V and 4 bases from J, with 8 bases between. CDR3 sequence reads: CASSMLAADTQYF. DNA for the CDR3: TGTGCCAGTAGTATGCTAGCTGCAGATACGCAGTATTTT.

This rearrangement joins TRBV19 to TRBJ1-2; D remains ambiguous. Trimming cost V 1 base and J 3 bases, with 21 bases left between them. The CDR3 covers 18 residues. Germline CDR1 LNHDA, CDR2 SQIVND (reference sequence). The DNA for the CDR3 is TGTGCCAGTAGTATAGGATCGGGAAGAGGCAGGCCCGACTATGGCTACACCTTC. Its translation: CASSIGSGRGRPDYGYTF.

The chain links TRBV12-3 or TRBV12-4 to TRBJ1-3; 7 positions agree with TRBD1. The CDR3 sequence is 16 residues long. The V and J ends lost 5 bases and 0 bases, in that order; junction bases with no gene match: 7. CDR3 DNA: TGTGCCAGCAGTACGGGACAGCCCGGCTCTGGAAACACCATATATTTT. Its protein is CASSTGQPGSGNTIYF.

The chain combines TRBV5-4 with TRBJ1-2; D ambiguous. The V and J ends lost 1 base and 4 bases respectively, with 11 bases between them. The CDR3 contains 14 residues. Germline V gives CDR1 SGHNT, CDR2 YYREEE (reference sequence). The CDR3 spells CASSLQENVYGYTF. DNA of the CDR3: TGTGCCAGCAGCTTGCAGGAGAACGTCTATGGCTACACCTTC.

V gene TRBV29-1 combines with J gene TRBJ2-3, with 7 positions matching TRBD2. The CDR3 runs to 10 residues. Looked up from germline, CDR1 is SQVTM and CDR2 is ANQGSEA. Trimming took 7 bases from V and 5 from J; bases not matched to a gene: 0. The CDR3 coding sequence is TGCAGCGCGGGGGGAGATACGCAGTATTTT. It codes for CSAGGDTQYF.

Comments on this clonotype: One end of the junction varies from germline; a read error may be responsible. CDR3 loop: CSVQAITGTADMFNF. In nucleotides, the CDR3 is TGCAGCGTTCAGGCTATAACAGGGACAGCCGATATGTTCAACTTC. V usage is TRBV29-1 and J usage is TRBJ1-2; 7 bases are a match to TRBD1. From germline, CDR1 is SQVTM and CDR2 ANQGSEA. This CDR3 has 15 amino acids.

The chain has TRBV29-1 and TRBJ2-7; D might be TRBD1 or TRBD2, each matching 5 bases. CDR3 length: 13 amino acids. Germline-derived CDR1 and CDR2 are SQVTM and ANQGSEA. Trimming removed 4 bases at V and 5 bases at J, with 15 bases between. CDR3 DNA: TGCAGCGTTGGCCCTCGGCAGGGAGACGAGCAGTACTTC. This translates into CSVGPRQGDEQYF.